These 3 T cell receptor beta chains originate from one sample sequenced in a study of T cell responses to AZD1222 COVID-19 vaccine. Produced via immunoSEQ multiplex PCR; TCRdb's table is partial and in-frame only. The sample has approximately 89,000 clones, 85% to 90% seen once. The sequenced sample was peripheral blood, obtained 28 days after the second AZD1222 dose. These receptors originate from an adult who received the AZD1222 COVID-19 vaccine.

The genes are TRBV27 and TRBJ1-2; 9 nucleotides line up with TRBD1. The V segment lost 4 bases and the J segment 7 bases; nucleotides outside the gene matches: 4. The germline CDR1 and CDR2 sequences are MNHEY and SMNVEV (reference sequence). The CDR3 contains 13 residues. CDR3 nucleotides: TGTGCCAGCAGTTCGGACAGGGGATTTGGCTACACCTTC. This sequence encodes CASSSDRGFGYTF.

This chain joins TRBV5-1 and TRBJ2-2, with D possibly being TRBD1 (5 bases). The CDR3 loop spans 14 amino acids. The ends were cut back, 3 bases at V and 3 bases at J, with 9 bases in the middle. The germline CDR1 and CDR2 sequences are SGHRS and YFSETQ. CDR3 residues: CASSSIGDTGELFF. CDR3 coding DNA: TGCGCCAGCAGCTCAATAGGGGACACCGGGGAGCTGTTTTTT.

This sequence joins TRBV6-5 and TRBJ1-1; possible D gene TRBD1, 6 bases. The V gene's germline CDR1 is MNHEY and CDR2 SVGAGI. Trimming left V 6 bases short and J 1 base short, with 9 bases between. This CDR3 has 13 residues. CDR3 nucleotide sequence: TGTGCCAGCAGCGTGACAGGGAACACTGAAGCTTTCTTT. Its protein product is CASSVTGNTEAFF.